This entry features one T cell receptor (beta chain) sequence. What it binds is not known. The data were taken from a study of graft-versus-host responses after intestinal transplantation. Data came from immunoSEQ multiplex PCR; TCRdb stores just in-frame clones and leaves some out. The sample has tens of thousands of clones, more than 80% seen once; the top ten hold approximately 0.6%. The germline V gene has CDR1 SGHTA and CDR2 FQGNSA. The CDR3 length is 15 residues. V was cut by 5 bases and J by 4 bases, with 14 bases left in between. The chain recombines TRBV7-2 with TRBJ1-4; a weak D match, TRBD1 (6 bases). This specimen was unstimulated CD4+ T cells sorted from spleen or lymph node cells, taken before transplant. This receptor was obtained from a human donor who was the organ donor for an intestinal transplant. The CDR3 here is CASSPRGSGNEKLFF. The DNA of the CDR3 is TGTGCCAGCAGCCCGAGGGGGTCGGGTAATGAAAAACTGTTTTTT.